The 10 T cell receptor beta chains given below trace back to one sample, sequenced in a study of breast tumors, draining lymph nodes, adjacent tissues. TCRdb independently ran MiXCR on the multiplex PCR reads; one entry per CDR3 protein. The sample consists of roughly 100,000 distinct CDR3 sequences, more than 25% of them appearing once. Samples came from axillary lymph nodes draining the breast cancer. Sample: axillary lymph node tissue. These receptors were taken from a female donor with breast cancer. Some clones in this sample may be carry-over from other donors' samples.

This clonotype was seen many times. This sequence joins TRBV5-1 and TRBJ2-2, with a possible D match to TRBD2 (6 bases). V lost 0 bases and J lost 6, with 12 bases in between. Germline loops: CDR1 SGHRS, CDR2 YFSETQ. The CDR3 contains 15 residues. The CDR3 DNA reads TGCGCCAGCAGCTTGGACCCGGGAGTGGCCGGGGAGCTGTTTTTT. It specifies CASSLDPGVAGELFF.

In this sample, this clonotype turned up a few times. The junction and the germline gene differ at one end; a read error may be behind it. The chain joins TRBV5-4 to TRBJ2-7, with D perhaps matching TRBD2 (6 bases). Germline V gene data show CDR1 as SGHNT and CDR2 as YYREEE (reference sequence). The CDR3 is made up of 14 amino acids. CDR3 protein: CATGVRGFSYEQHF. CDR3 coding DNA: TGTGCCACCGGAGTTCGGGGGTTCTCCTACGAGCAGCACTTC.

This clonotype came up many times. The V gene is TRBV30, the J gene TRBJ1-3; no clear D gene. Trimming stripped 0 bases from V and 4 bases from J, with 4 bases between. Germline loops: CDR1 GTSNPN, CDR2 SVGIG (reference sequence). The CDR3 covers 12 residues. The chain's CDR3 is CAWSVEGNTIYF. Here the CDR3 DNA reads TGTGCCTGGAGTGTAGAGGGAAACACCATATATTTT.

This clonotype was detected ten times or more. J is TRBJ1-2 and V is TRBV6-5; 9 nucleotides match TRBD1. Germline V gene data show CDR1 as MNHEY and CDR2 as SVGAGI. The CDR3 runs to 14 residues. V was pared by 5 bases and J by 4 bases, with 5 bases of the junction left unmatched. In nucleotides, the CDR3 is TGTGCCAGCAGTCGCGGGACAGGGTCCTATGGCTACACCTTC. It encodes CASSRGTGSYGYTF.

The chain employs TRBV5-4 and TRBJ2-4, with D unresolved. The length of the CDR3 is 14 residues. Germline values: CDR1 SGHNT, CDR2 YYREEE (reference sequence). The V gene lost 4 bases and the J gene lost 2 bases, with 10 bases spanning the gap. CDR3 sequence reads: CASSLRNSKNIQYF. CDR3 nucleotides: TGTGCCAGCAGCCTCAGGAATTCCAAAAACATTCAGTACTTC.

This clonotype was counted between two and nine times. DNA of the CDR3: TGTGCCAGCAGTGAATCGAAAAGGGGAGTCACTGAAGCTTTCTTT. This translates into CASSESKRGVTEAFF. The genes are TRBV25-1 and TRBJ1-1; D perhaps matches TRBD1 (5 bases). V was trimmed by 1 base and J by 4 bases, leaving 13 bases between them. The CDR3 is made up of 15 amino acids. Germline V gene lookup returns CDR1 MGHDK and CDR2 SYGVNS.

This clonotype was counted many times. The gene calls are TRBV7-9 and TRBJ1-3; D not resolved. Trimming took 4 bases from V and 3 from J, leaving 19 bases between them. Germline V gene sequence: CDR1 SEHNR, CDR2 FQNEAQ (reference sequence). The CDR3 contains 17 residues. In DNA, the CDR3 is TGTGCCAGCAGCTCTTCCCTGGGTGTGGAAGATGGAAACACCATATATTTT. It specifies CASSSSLGVEDGNTIYF.

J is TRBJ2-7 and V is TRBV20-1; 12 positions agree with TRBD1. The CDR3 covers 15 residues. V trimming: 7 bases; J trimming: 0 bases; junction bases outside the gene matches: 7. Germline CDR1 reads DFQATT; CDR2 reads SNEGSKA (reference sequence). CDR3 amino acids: CSVGTGGASSYEQYF. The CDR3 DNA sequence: TGCAGTGTCGGGACAGGGGGCGCAAGCTCCTACGAGCAGTACTTC.

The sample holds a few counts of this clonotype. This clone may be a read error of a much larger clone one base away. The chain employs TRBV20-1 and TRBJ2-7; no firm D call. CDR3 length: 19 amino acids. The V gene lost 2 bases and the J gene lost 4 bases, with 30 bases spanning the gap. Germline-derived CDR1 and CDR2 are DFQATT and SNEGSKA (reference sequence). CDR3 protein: CSARPKSSLDPPNPYEQYF. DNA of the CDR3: TGCAGTGCTAGACCTAAAAGTTCCCTTGACCCTCCGAACCCGTACGAGCAGTACTTC.

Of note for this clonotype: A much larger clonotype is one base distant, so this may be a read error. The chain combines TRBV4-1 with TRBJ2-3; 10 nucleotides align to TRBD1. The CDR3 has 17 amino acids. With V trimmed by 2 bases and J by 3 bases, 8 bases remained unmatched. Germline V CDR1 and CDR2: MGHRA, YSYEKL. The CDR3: CASSQIKTGGETDTQYF. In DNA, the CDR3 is TGCGCCAGCAGCCAAATAAAGACAGGGGGCGAAACAGATACGCAGTATTTT.